Detailed here is one T cell receptor beta chain. The CDR3 contains 15 residues. V trimming: 5 bases; J trimming: 9 bases; junction bases outside the gene matches: 6. The germline V gene encodes CDR1 SGHNT and CDR2 YENEEA. Authors' methods: Amplification with reference gene primers provided the estimates of nucleated cell counts. Sequencing was performed with immunoSEQ multiplex PCR; in TCRdb, only in-frame clones are kept and a portion is missing. The V and J calls and clone size come from that table; D and trimming were worked out from the DNA. The sample shows 170,000 or so clones, approximately 90% of them seen only once. These data originate in a study of blood T cell repertoires in COVID-19. The overall study: Donors in the United States, Italy and Spain gave samples during acute or convalescent COVID-19.

Specimen: peripheral blood. This clonotype originated in a woman in her sixties or seventies with COVID-19, enrolled during active disease. The chain employs TRBV11-3 and TRBJ2-1; 14 bases agree with TRBD2. CDR3 sequence (DNA): TGTGCCAGCAGCCCCCGACTAGCGGGAGGGATTGAGCAGTTCTTC. Protein product: CASSPRLAGGIEQFF.